Listed below are T cell receptor beta chains from one sample, sequenced in a study of blood T cell repertoires in COVID-19. The protocol was immunoSEQ multiplex PCR, while the TCRdb copy is restricted to in-frame clones and leaves out a portion. Among over 120,000 clones listed, just over 85% were seen once. What was sequenced was PBMCs or T cells enriched from blood (not recorded which). The origin of the receptors is a man aged 45-60 years who had recovered from COVID-19. Both conserved end residues are part of each CDR3. A D gene is named only where the DNA matches it firmly. Part of the rows lack a size; the others show once, few, many or a class for expanded clones.

J: TRBJ1-2
size: NA
D: NA
V: TRBV21-1
DNA: TGTGCCAGCTCACGGGACAGGGGAACCTATGGCTACACCTTC
CDR3: CASSRDRGTYGYTF

J: TRBJ1-2
size: NA
D: NA
V: TRBV2
DNA: TGTGCCAGCGTCCGGGGGGCCGGCTACACCTTC
CDR3: CASVRGAGYTF

J: TRBJ2-3
size: NA
D: TRBD2
V: TRBV4-2
DNA: TGTGCCAGCAGCCAAGATTGGACTAGCGGCACAGATACGCAGTATTTT
CDR3: CASSQDWTSGTDTQYF

J: TRBJ1-3
size: NA
D: NA
V: TRBV4-2
DNA: TGTGCCAGCAGTCGGGAGGGGTTTTACTCTGGAAACACCATATATTTT
CDR3: CASSREGFYSGNTIYF

J: TRBJ1-5
size: few
D: TRBD1
V: TRBV6-5
DNA: TGTGCCAGCAGTCCAAGATCAGGGGGACAGCCCCAGCATTTT
CDR3: CASSPRSGGQPQHF

J: TRBJ2-3
size: NA
D: TRBD1
V: TRBV30
DNA: TGTGCCTGGAACCGGGCAGGGGGCGTAGATACGCAGTATTTT
CDR3: CAWNRAGGVDTQYF

J: TRBJ1-1
size: NA
D: TRBD1
V: TRBV14
DNA: TGTGCCAGCAGCCAACGGACAGGGGTGAACACTGAAGCTTTCTTT
CDR3: CASSQRTGVNTEAFF

J: TRBJ2-2
size: NA
D: TRBD2
V: TRBV2
DNA: TGTGCCAGCAGGGTCGGGGGGAGGATGAACACCGGGGAGCTGTTTTTT
CDR3: CASRVGGRMNTGELFF

J: TRBJ2-1
size: NA
D: NA
V: TRBV5-4
DNA: TGTGCCAGCAGCTTTCCGGGGGATTCCTACAATGAGCAGTTCTTC
CDR3: CASSFPGDSYNEQFF

J: TRBJ2-3
size: NA
D: NA
V: TRBV24-1
DNA: TGTGCCACCAGCAATCCAGATACGCAGTATTTT
CDR3: CATSNPDTQYF

J: TRBJ1-5
size: NA
D: NA
V: TRBV5-1
DNA: TGCGCCAGCAGCTTGGATCGGGGTAGCAATCAGCCCCAGCATTTT
CDR3: CASSLDRGSNQPQHF

J: TRBJ2-5
size: NA
D: NA
V: TRBV7-7
DNA: TGTGCCAGCAGCACTGGACTGAGTAGAGTAGAGACCCAGTACTTC
CDR3: CASSTGLSRVETQYF

J: TRBJ1-5
size: NA
D: NA
V: TRBV7-9
DNA: TGTGCCAGCAGCCCAGAGGTTAATCAGCCCCAGCATTTT
CDR3: CASSPEVNQPQHF

J: TRBJ2-7
size: few
D: NA
V: TRBV5-1
DNA: TGCGCCAGCAGCTTGGCCGCGGGGCGGCGGTACGAGCAGTACTTC
CDR3: CASSLAAGRRYEQYF

J: TRBJ2-7
size: NA
D: TRBD2
V: TRBV7-6
DNA: TGTGCCAGCAGCTTAGCAGCGAGCGGGAGGGCCTACGAGCAGTACTTC
CDR3: CASSLAASGRAYEQYF

J: TRBJ1-4
size: NA
D: TRBD1
V: TRBV2
DNA: TGTGCCAGCAGTGTCTACAGGGCCAGGGGGAGATTTAATGAAAAACTGTTTTTT
CDR3: CASSVYRARGRFNEKLFF

J: TRBJ2-7
size: NA
D: TRBD2
V: TRBV27
DNA: TGTGCCAGCAGTGCTGGGGGAGGGGTAAGCTACGAGCAGTACTTC
CDR3: CASSAGGGVSYEQYF

J: TRBJ1-1
size: NA
D: NA
V: TRBV19
DNA: TGTGCCAGTACCAGCGGCGGGCAATCCACTGAAGCTTTCTTT
CDR3: CASTSGGQSTEAFF

J: TRBJ1-1
size: NA
D: NA
V: TRBV28
DNA: TGTGCCAGCAGTTTAGTGAGGGGTGGCGGGGGGAGGTCGGGGTTTATGAACACTGAAGCTTTCTTT
CDR3: CASSLVRGGGGRSGFMNTEAFF

J: TRBJ2-2
size: NA
D: NA
V: TRBV24-1
DNA: TGTGCCACCAGTGATAACACGCGGGGCACCGGGGAGCTGTTTTTT
CDR3: CATSDNTRGTGELFF

J: TRBJ1-3
size: NA
D: NA
V: TRBV9
DNA: TGTGCCAGCAGCGCGCGGGGGTACGGAAACACCATATATTTT
CDR3: CASSARGYGNTIYF

J: TRBJ2-1
size: NA
D: TRBD1
V: TRBV5-6
DNA: TGTGCCAGCAGCTTGGGAAGGACAGGAAAAGGGGAGCAGTTCTTC
CDR3: CASSLGRTGKGEQFF

J: TRBJ2-7
size: NA
D: TRBD1
V: TRBV4-1
DNA: TGCGCCAGCAGCCGCGGGACAGGGGGGTACTACGAGCAGTACTTC
CDR3: CASSRGTGGYYEQYF

J: TRBJ2-1
size: NA
D: TRBD2
V: TRBV6-5
DNA: TGTGCCAGCAGTTTCAGCGGGGGGGCCTTTATTGAGCAGTTCTTC
CDR3: CASSFSGGAFIEQFF

J: TRBJ1-2
size: NA
D: NA
V: TRBV7-2
DNA: TGTGCCAGCAGCCCAGGGCAGGGGATGAGATATGGCTACACCTTC
CDR3: CASSPGQGMRYGYTF

J: TRBJ1-1
size: NA
D: TRBD1
V: TRBV29-1
DNA: TGCAGCGTCATCCCACAGGGGGCAAAGGCTGAAGCTTTCTTT
CDR3: CSVIPQGAKAEAFF

J: TRBJ2-7
size: NA
D: NA
V: TRBV18
DNA: TGTGCCAGCTCACAACCGGGAGCTTACTACGAGCAGTACTTC
CDR3: CASSQPGAYYEQYF

J: TRBJ2-2
size: NA
D: TRBD2
V: TRBV11-1
DNA: TGTGCCAGCAGCTTAGCGCGCGGGGGGACCACCGGGGAGCTGTTTTTT
CDR3: CASSLARGGTTGELFF

J: TRBJ1-3
size: once
D: NA
V: TRBV6-2/TRBV6-3
DNA: TGTGCCAGCAGTTACCCTCAGGGGCCCCGCTCTGGAAACACCATATATTTT
CDR3: CASSYPQGPRSGNTIYF

J: TRBJ2-4
size: NA
D: TRBD1
V: TRBV7-9
DNA: TGTGCCAGCAGTTCGATACAGGGGCAGGTAAACATTCAGTACTTC
CDR3: CASSSIQGQVNIQYF

J: TRBJ2-1
size: NA
D: NA
V: TRBV7-6
DNA: TGTGCCAGCAGCTTAGGGGCATTACGGACATCCTACAATGAGCAGTTCTTC
CDR3: CASSLGALRTSYNEQFF

J: TRBJ1-5
size: NA
D: TRBD1
V: TRBV6-5
DNA: TGTGCCAGCAGCCGGACAGGGGGCGGAATGCTGCCCCAGCATTTT
CDR3: CASSRTGGGMLPQHF

J: TRBJ2-5
size: NA
D: NA
V: TRBV5-4
DNA: TGTGCCAGCAGCCAGCAAGAGACCCAGTACTTC
CDR3: CASSQQETQYF

J: TRBJ2-5
size: NA
D: NA
V: TRBV6-2/TRBV6-3
DNA: TGTGCCAGCAGTAGAACTACAGGGTGGGCGCGGGAGACCCAGTACTTC
CDR3: CASSRTTGWARETQYF

J: TRBJ1-2
size: NA
D: NA
V: TRBV7-9
DNA: TGTGCCAGCAGCTTAGACATTTCTGGCTACACCTTC
CDR3: CASSLDISGYTF

J: TRBJ2-4
size: NA
D: TRBD2
V: TRBV7-2
DNA: TGTGCCAGCAGCTTGGGGGGGACCGCCAAAAACATTCAGTACTTC
CDR3: CASSLGGTAKNIQYF

J: TRBJ1-3
size: NA
D: TRBD1
V: TRBV7-9
DNA: TGTGCCAGCAGTCCGACAGGGGTCTGGGCCACCATATATTTT
CDR3: CASSPTGVWATIYF

J: TRBJ1-5
size: few
D: NA
V: TRBV27
DNA: TGTGCCAGCAGTTTGAAAGGAGTAGCCCAGCATTTT
CDR3: CASSLKGVAQHF

J: TRBJ1-4
size: NA
D: NA
V: TRBV11-2
DNA: TGTGCCAGCAGCCCCTGGGGGGGCTCAACTAATGAAAAACTGTTTTTT
CDR3: CASSPWGGSTNEKLFF

J: TRBJ2-3
size: NA
D: NA
V: TRBV4-2
DNA: TGTGCCAGCAGCCGGGGGGTAGCTAGCACAGATACGCAGTATTTT
CDR3: CASSRGVASTDTQYF

J: TRBJ2-5
size: NA
D: NA
V: TRBV24-1
DNA: TGTGCCACCAGTGATGGCAGGGAAGAGACCCAGTACTTC
CDR3: CATSDGREETQYF

J: TRBJ2-3
size: NA
D: TRBD1
V: TRBV5-1
DNA: TGCGCCAGCAGCTTGGCCTGGCAGGGGGCCTACACAGATACGCAGTATTTT
CDR3: CASSLAWQGAYTDTQYF

J: TRBJ2-1
size: NA
D: TRBD2
V: TRBV7-9
DNA: TGTGCCAGCAGCCCGACTAGCGGGGGGTCTTACAATGAGCAGTTCTTC
CDR3: CASSPTSGGSYNEQFF

J: TRBJ2-1
size: NA
D: TRBD2
V: TRBV7-2
DNA: TGTGCCAGCAGCTGGACTAGCGGGGGGGCCGTCGTCTATGAGCAGTTCTTC
CDR3: CASSWTSGGAVVYEQFF

J: TRBJ1-2
size: few
D: TRBD1
V: TRBV4-3
DNA: TGCGCCAGCAGCCAAGACGAAAATACAGGGGGCCTTGGCTACACCTTC
CDR3: CASSQDENTGGLGYTF

J: TRBJ2-7
size: NA
D: NA
V: TRBV7-2
DNA: TGTGCCAGCAGCCCGGTCGGGATTCAATCCTACGAGCAGTACTTC
CDR3: CASSPVGIQSYEQYF

J: TRBJ1-1
size: NA
D: TRBD1
V: TRBV30
DNA: TGTGCCTGGCGCTATAGGGGGCTTACTGAAGCTTTCTTT
CDR3: CAWRYRGLTEAFF